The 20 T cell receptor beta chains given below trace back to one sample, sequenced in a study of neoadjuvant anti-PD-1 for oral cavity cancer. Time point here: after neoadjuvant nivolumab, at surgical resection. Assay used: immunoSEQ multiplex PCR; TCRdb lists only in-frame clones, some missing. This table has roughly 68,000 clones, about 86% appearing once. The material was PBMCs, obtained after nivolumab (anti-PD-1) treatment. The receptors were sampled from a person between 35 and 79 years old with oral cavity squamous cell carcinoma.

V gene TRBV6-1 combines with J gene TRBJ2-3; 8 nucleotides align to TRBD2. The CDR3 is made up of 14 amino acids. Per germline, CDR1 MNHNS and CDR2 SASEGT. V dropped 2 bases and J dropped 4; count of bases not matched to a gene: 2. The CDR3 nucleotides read TGTGCCAGCAGTGAAATCGGGAGGGCAGATACGCAGTATTTT. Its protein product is CASSEIGRADTQYF.

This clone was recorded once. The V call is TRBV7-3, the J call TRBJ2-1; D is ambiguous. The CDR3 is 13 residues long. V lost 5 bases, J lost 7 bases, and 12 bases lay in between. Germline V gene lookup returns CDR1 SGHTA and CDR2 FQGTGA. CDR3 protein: CASSPRLGNEQFF. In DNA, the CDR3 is TGTGCCAGCAGCCCCCGACTCGGAAATGAGCAGTTCTTC. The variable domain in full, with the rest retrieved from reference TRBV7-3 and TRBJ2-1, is GAGVSQTPSNKVTEKGKYVELRCDPISGHTALYWYRQSLGQGPEFLIYFQGTGAADDSGLPNDRFFAVRPEGSVSTLKIQRTERGDSAVYLCASSPRLGNEQFFGPGTRLTVL.

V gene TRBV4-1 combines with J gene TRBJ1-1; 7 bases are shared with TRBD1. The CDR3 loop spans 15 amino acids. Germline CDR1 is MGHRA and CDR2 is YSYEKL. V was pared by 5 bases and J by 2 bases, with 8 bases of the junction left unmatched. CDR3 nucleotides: TGCGCCAGCAGCGCACTGGGACAGTTAAACACTGAAGCTTTCTTT. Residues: CASSALGQLNTEAFF.

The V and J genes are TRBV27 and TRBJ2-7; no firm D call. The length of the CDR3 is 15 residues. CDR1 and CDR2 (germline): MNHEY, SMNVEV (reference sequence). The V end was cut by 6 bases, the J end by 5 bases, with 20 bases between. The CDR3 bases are TGTGCCAGCAGAAACGACCGGGCCATCTCTAACGAGCAGTACTTC. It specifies CASRNDRAISNEQYF.

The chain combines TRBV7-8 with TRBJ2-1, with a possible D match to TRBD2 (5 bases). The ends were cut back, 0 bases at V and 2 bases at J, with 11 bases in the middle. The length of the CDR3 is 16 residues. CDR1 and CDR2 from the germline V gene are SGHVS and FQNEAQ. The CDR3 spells CASSLATAGTYNEQFF. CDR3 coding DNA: TGTGCCAGCAGCTTAGCTACGGCGGGCACCTACAATGAGCAGTTCTTC.

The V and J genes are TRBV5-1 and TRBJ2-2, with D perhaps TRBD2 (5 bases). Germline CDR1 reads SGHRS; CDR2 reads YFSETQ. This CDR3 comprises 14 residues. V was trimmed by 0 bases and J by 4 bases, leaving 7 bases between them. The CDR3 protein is CASSLVGSTGELFF. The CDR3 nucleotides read TGCGCCAGCAGCTTGGTTGGGAGCACCGGGGAGCTGTTTTTT.

As DNA, the CDR3 is TGTGCCAGCAACGACAGGGGATTGTCCGCAGAAAATGAAAAACTGTTTTTT. Translation: CASNDRGLSAENEKLFF. This chain uses TRBV5-6 with TRBJ1-4; 8 nucleotides match TRBD1. This CDR3 comprises 17 residues. V dropped 6 bases and J dropped 5; count of bases not matched to a gene: 15. The V gene's germline CDR1 is SGHDT and CDR2 YYEEEE.

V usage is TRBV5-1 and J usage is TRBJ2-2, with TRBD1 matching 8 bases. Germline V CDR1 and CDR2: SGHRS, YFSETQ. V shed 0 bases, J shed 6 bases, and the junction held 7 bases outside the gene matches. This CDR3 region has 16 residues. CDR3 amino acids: CASSLGLQGGAGELFF. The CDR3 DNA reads TGCGCCAGCAGCTTGGGCCTACAGGGGGGCGCCGGGGAGCTGTTTTTT.

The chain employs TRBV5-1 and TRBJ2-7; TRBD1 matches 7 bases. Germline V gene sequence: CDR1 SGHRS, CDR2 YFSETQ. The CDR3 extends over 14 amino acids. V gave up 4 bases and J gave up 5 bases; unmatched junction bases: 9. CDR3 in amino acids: CASSPYRGRDEQYF. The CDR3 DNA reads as TGCGCCAGCAGCCCTTACAGGGGACGAGACGAGCAGTACTTC.

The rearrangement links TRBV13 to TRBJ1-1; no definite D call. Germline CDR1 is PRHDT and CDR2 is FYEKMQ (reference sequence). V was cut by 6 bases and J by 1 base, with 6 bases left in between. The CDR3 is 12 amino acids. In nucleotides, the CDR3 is TGTGCCAGCAGGAGGGAGAACACTGAAGCTTTCTTT. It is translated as CASRRENTEAFF.

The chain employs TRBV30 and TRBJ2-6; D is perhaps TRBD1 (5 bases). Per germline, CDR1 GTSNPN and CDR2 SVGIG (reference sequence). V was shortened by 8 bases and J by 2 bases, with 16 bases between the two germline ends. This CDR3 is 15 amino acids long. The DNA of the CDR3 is TGTGCCCACGTGACCGGCAGGGCTGGGGCCAACGTCCTGACTTTC. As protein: CAHVTGRAGANVLTF.

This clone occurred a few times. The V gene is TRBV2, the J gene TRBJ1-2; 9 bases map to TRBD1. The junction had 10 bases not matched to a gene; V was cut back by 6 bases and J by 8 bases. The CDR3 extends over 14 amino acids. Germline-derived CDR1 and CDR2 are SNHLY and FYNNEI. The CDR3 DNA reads TGTGCCAGCAGCGCCGGGACAGGGAATTTAGGCTACACCTTC. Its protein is CASSAGTGNLGYTF.

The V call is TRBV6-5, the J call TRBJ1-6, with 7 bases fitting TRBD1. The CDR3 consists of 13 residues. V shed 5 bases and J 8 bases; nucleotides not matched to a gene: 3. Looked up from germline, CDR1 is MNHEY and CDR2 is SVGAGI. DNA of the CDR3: TGTGCCAGCAGTATAACAGGGGATTCACCCCTCCACTTT. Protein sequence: CASSITGDSPLHF.

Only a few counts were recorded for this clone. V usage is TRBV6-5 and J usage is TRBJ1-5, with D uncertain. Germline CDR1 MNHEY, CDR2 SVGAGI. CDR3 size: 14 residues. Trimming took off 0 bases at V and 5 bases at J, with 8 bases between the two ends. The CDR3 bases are TGTGCCAGCAGTTACTCCGGCAGCCATCAGCCCCAGCATTTT. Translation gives CASSYSGSHQPQHF.

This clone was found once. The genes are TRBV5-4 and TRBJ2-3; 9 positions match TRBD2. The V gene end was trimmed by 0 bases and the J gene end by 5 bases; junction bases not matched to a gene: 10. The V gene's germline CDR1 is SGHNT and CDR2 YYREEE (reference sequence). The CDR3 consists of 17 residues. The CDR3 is CASSLVLKAGGVDTQYF. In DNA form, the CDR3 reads TGTGCCAGCAGCTTGGTTCTGAAAGCGGGAGGAGTAGATACGCAGTATTTT.

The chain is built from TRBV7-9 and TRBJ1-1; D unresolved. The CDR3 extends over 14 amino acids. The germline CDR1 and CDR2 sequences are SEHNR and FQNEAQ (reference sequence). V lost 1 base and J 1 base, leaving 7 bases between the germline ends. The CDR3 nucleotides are TGTGCCAGCAGCTTAGTGGTGCCGAACACTGAAGCTTTCTTT. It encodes CASSLVVPNTEAFF.

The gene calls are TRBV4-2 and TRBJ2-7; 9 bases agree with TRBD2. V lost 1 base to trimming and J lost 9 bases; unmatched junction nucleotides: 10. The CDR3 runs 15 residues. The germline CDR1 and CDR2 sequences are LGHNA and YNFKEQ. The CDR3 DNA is TGTGCCAGCAGCCAAGGCCCCCGTGAGCGGGAGGTGCAGTACTTC. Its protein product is CASSQGPREREVQYF.

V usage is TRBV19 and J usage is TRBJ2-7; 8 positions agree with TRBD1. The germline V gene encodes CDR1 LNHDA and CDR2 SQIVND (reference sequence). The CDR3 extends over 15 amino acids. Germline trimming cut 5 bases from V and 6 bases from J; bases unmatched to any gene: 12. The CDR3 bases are TGTGCCAGTAGTCCAAGGAGAGGACAGGGAGGCGAGCAGTACTTC. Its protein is CASSPRRGQGGEQYF. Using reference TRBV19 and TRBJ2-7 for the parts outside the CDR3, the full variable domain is DGGITQSPKYLFRKEGQNVTLSCEQNLNHDAMYWYRQDPGQGLRLIYYSQIVNDFQKGDIAEGYSVSREKKESFPLTVTSAQKNPTAFYLCASSPRRGQGGEQYFGPGTRLTVT.

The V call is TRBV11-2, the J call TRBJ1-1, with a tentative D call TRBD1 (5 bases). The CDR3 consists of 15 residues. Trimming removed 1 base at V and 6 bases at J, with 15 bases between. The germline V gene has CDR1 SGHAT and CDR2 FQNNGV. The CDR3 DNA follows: TGTGCCAGCAGCTTAGCTTCAGGGAGGGTGGCTGAAGCTTTCTTT. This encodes CASSLASGRVAEAFF.

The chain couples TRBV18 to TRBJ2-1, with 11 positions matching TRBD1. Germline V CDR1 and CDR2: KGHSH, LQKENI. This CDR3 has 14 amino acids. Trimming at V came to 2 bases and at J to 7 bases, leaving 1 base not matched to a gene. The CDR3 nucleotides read TGTGCCAGCTCACCAGGGACAGGGGGAAATGAGCAGTTCTTC. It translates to CASSPGTGGNEQFF.